This T cell receptor beta chain emerged from a study of shared clonotypes between healthy human individuals. Study at large: Donors had three CD4 naive, three CD4 memory, two CD8 naive and one CD8 memory plate apiece.

As concerns this clone: Antigen specificity is unknown.

V lost 2 bases, J lost 2 bases, and 10 bases lay in between. The germline CDR1 and CDR2 sequences are MDHEN and SYDVKM. CDR3 size: 15 residues. Study-level points and caveats: When naive CD4 clonotypes were compared across several donors, about 4.9% were shared.

Assay execution took place at the deep level. Assay: immunoSEQ multiplex PCR; the TCRdb copy retains only in-frame clones and omits some. The sample yields fewer than 1.6 million clones, just under 99% seen once. The source of this sequence is a man aged 30 to 39 in good health. The J gene is TRBJ1-5, the V gene TRBV28, with no clear D. The sequencing input was naive CD4+ T cells sorted from blood. Subset noted: CD45RA+ positively selected. The CDR3 region has the DNA TGTGCCAGCAGTTTAGGGGTCCTCGGCAATCAGCCCCAGCATTTT. Translating gives CASSLGVLGNQPQHF. Based on the CDR3 plus reference TRBV28 and TRBJ1-5, the full variable domain is DVKVTQSSRYLVKRTGEKVFLECVQDMDHENMFWYRQDPGLGLRLIYFSYDVKMKEKGDIPEGYSVSREKKERFSLILESASTNQTSMYLCASSLGVLGNQPQHFGDGTRLSIL.